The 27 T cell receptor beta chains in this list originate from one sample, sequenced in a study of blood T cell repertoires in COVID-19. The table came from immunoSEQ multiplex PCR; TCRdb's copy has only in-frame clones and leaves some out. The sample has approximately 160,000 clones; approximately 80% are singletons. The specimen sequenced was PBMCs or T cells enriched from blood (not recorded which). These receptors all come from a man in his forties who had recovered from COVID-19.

The CDR3: CASSESQLATQYF. The CDR3 DNA reads TGCGCCAGCAGTGAGTCTCAACTAGCTACCCAGTACTTC. The V and J genes are TRBV10-1 and TRBJ2-5, with D perhaps matching TRBD2 (6 bases). Germline CDR1 and CDR2: WNHNN and SYGVQD (reference sequence). V was clipped by 0 bases and J by 8 bases, with 10 bases between them. The CDR3 totals 13 residues.

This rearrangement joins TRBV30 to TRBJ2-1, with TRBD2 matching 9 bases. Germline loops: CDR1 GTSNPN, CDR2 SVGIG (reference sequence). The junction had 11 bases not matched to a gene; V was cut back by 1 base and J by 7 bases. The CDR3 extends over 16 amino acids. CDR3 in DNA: TGTGCCTGGAGTGCGGCACTCGGGCGGGGGGGTAATGAGCAGTTCTTC. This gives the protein CAWSAALGRGGNEQFF.

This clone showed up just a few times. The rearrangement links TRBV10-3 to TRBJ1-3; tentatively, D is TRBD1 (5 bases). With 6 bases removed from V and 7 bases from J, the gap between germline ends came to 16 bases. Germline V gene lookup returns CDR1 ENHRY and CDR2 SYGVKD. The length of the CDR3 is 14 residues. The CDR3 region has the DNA TGTGCCATCAGGGGCGGGGCGGCCGGGAACACCATATATTTT. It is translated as CAIRGGAAGNTIYF.

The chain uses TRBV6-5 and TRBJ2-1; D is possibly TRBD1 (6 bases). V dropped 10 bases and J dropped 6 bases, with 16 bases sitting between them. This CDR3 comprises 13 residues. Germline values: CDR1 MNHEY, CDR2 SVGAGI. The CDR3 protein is CAIRGTIGNEQFF. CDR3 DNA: TGTGCCATAAGGGGGACGATCGGCAATGAGCAGTTCTTC.

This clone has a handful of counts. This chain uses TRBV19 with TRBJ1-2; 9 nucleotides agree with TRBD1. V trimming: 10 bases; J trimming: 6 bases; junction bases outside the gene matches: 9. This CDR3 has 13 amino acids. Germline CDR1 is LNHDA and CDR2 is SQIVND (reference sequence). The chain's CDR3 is CATSDRGENGYTF. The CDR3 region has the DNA TGTGCCACCTCGGACAGGGGAGAGAATGGCTACACCTTC.

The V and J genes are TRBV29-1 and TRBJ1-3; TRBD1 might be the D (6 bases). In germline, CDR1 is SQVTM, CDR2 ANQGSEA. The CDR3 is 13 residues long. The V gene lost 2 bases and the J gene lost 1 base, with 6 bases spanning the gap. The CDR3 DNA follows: TGCAGCGTTGAAACAGGGTCTGGAAACACCATATATTTT. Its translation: CSVETGSGNTIYF.

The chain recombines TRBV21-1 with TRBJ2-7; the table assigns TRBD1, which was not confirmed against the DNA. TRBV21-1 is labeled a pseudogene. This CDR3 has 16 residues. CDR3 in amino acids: CASRSGHRDLGYEQYV. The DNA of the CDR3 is TGTGCCAGCAGGAGTGGTCACAGGGATCTGGGCTACGAGCAGTACGTC.

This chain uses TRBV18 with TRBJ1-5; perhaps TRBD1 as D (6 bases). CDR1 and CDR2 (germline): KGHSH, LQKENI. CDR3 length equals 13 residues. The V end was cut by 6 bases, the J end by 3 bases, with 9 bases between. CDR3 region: CASSQGLNQPQHF. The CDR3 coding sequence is TGTGCCAGCTCTCAGGGGCTCAATCAGCCCCAGCATTTT.

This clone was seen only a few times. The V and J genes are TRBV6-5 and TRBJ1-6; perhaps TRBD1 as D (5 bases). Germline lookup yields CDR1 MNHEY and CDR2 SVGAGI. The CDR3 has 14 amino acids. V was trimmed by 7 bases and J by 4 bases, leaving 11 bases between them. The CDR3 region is CASNSGIYNSPLHF. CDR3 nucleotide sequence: TGTGCCAGCAACTCAGGGATTTATAATTCACCCCTCCACTTT.

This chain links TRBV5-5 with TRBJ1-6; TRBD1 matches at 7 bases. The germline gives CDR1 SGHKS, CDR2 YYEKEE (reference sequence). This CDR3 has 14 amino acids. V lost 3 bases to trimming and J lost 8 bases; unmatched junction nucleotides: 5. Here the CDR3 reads CASSYTGADSPLHF. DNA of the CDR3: TGTGCCAGCAGCTACACAGGGGCCGATTCACCCCTCCACTTT.

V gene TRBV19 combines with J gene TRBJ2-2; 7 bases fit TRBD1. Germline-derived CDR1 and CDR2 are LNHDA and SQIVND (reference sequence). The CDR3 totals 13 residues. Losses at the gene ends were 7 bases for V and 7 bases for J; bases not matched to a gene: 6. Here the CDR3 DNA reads TGTGCCAGTATAGGGGCAGGGGGCGGGGAGCTGTTTTTT. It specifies CASIGAGGGELFF. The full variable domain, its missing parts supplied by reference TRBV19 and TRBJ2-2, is DGGITQSPKYLFRKEGQNVTLSCEQNLNHDAMYWYRQDPGQGLRLIYYSQIVNDFQKGDIAEGYSVSREKKESFPLTVTSAQKNPTAFYLCASIGAGGGELFFGEGSRLTVL.

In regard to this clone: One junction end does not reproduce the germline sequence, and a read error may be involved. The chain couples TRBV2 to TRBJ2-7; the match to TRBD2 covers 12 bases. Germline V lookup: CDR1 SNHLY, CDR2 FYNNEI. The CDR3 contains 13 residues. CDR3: CASSEGSGLAGRF. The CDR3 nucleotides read TGTGCCAGCAGTGAAGGATCCGGACTAGCGGGGCGCTTC.

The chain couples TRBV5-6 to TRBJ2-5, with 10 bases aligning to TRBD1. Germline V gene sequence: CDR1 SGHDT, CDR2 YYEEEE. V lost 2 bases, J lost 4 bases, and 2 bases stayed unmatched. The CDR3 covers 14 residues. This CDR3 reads CASSFRDRGETQYF. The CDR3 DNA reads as TGTGCCAGCAGCTTTCGGGACAGGGGAGAGACCCAGTACTTC.

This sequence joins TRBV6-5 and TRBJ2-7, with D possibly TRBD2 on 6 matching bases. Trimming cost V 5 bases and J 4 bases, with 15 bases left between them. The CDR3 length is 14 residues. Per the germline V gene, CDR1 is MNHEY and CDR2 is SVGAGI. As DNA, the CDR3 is TGTGCCAGCAGTAAACCGGGGGTAGCATACGAGCAGTACTTC. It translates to CASSKPGVAYEQYF.

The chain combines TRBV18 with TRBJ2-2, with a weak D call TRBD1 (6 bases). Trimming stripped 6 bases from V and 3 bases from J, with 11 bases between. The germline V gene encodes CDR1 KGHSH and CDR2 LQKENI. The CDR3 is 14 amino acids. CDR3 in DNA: TGTGCCAGCTCCACGGACAGACACACCGGGGAGCTGTTTTTT. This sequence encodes CASSTDRHTGELFF.

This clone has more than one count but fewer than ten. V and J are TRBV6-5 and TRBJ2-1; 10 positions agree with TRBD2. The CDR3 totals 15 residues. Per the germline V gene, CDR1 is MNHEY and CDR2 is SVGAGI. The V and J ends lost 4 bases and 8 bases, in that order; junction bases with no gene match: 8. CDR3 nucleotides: TGTGCCAGCAGTTCAGCAGCTAGCGGGGGAGATGAGCAGTTCTTC. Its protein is CASSSAASGGDEQFF.

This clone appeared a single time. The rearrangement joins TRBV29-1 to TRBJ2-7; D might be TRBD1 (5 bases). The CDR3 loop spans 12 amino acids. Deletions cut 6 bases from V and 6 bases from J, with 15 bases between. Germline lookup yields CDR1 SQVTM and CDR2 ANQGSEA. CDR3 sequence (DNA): TGCAGCGTGGAAATCGCAAGGGGCGAGCAGTACTTC. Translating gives CSVEIARGEQYF.

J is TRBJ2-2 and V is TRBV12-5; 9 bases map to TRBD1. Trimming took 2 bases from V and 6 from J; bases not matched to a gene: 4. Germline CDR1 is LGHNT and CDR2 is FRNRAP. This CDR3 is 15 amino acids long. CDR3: CASGLQQGAPGELFF. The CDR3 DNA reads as TGTGCTAGTGGTTTGCAACAGGGGGCGCCCGGGGAGCTGTTTTTT.

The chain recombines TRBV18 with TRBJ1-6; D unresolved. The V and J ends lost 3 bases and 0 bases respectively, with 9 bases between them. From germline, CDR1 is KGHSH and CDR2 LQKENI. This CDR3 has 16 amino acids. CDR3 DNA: TGTGCCAGCTCACCTCAGGATAGCTCCTATAATTCACCCCTCCACTTT. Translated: CASSPQDSSYNSPLHF.

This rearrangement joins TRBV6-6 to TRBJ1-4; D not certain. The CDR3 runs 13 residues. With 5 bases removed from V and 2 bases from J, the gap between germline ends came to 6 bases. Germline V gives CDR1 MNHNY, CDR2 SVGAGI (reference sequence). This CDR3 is CASSLRTNEKLFF. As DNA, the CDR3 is TGTGCCAGCAGTCTCCGGACTAATGAAAAACTGTTTTTT.

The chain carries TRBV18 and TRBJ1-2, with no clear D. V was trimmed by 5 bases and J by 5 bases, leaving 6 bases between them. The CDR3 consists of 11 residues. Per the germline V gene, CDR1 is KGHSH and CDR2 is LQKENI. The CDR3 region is CASSDQYGYTF. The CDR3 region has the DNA TGTGCCAGCTCAGATCAGTATGGCTACACCTTC.

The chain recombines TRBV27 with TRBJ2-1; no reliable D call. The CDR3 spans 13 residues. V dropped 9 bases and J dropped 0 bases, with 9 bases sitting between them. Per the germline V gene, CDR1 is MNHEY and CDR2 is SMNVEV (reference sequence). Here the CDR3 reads CASRTSSYNEQFF. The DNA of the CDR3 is TGTGCCAGTCGAACAAGCTCCTACAATGAGCAGTTCTTC.

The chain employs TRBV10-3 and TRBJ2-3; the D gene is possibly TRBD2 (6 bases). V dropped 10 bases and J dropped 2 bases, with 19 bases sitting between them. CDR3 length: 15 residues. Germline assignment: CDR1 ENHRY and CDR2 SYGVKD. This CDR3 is CASRSHGGNTDTQYF. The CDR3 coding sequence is TGTGCCAGCCGGTCCCACGGGGGAAACACAGATACGCAGTATTTT.

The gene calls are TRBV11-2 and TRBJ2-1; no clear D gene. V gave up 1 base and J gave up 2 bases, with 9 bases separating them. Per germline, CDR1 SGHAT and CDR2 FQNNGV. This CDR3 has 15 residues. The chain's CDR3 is CASSLGLTTYNEQFF. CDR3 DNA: TGTGCCAGCAGCTTAGGGTTGACAACCTACAATGAGCAGTTCTTC.

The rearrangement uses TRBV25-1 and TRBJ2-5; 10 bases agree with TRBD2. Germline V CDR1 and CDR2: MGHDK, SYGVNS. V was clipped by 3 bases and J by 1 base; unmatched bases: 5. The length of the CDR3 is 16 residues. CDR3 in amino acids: CASSDDRLAGQETQYF. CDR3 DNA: TGTGCCAGCAGTGACGACAGACTAGCGGGCCAAGAGACCCAGTACTTC.

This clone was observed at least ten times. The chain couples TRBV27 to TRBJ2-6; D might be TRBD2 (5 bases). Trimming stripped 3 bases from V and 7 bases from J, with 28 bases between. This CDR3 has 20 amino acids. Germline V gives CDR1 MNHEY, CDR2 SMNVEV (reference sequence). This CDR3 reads CASSFPELTLEVISANVLTF. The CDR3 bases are TGTGCCAGCAGTTTCCCCGAGCTGACACTAGAAGTCATTTCAGCCAACGTCCTGACTTTC.

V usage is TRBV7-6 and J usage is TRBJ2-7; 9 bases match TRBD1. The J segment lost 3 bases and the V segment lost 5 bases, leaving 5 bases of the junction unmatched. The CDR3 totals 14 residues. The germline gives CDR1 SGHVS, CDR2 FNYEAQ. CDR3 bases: TGTGCCAGCAGCCAGGGACAGGGTTACTACGAGCAGTACGTC. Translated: CASSQGQGYYEQYV.